This T cell receptor beta chain was identified during a study of PD-1 blockade in mismatch repair-deficient tumors. Per the germline V gene, CDR1 is LNHDA and CDR2 is SQIVND (reference sequence). Trimming removed 4 bases from V and 4 bases from J; junction bases left unmatched: 2. This CDR3 is 15 amino acids long. The TCR-sequenced patients were a few responders to pembrolizumab. Only in-frame clones appear in the TCRdb table, and some are missing; sequencing was by immunoSEQ multiplex PCR. Of 45,000 to 55,000 clones in the sample, around 85% were seen once. The clonotype comes from an adult with mismatch repair-deficient cancer. The sequencing here drew on peripheral blood, taken roughly 21 weeks after starting pembrolizumab. The chain joins TRBV19 to TRBJ2-3, with 13 bases aligning to TRBD2. The CDR3 coding sequence is TGTGCCAGTAGTACCGGACTAGCGGGGGCAGATACGCAGTATTTT. Its translation: CASSTGLAGADTQYF. Supplemented by reference TRBV19 and TRBJ2-3, the full variable domain reads DGGITQSPKYLFRKEGQNVTLSCEQNLNHDAMYWYRQDPGQGLRLIYYSQIVNDFQKGDIAEGYSVSREKKESFPLTVTSAQKNPTAFYLCASSTGLAGADTQYFGPGTRLTVL.